The rows below give T cell receptor beta chains drawn from one sample of a study of blood T cell repertoires in COVID-19. Clones were read by immunoSEQ multiplex PCR, and TCRdb kept only the in-frame ones, dropping some. The sample lists over 400,000 clones; just over 85% were seen once. The specimen sequenced was peripheral blood. The receptor set was obtained from a woman aged 25-40 years with active or convalescent COVID-19. Both conserved end residues are part of each CDR3. D genes are given only for firm matches. The size field is filled for only some rows; it gives once, few, many or a size class.

cdr3_nt cdr3_aa v_call clone_size j_call d_call
TGTGCCAGCAACACACGGGACAAACCCTACGAGCAGTACTTC CASNTRDKPYEQYF TRBV27 NA TRBJ2-7 NA
TGTGCCAGCAGCAGAGCGGGGGAGTCGGGCGATGAGCAGTTCTTC CASSRAGESGDEQFF TRBV9 NA TRBJ2-1 TRBD2
TGTGCCAGCAGACAAGGACAGGGGAACACCGGGGAGCTGTTTTTT CASRQGQGNTGELFF TRBV2 NA TRBJ2-2 TRBD1
TGTGCCAGCAGTGAATCAGGGGGCGAGTTTTATGAGCAGTTCTTC CASSESGGEFYEQFF TRBV6-1 many TRBJ2-1 TRBD1
TGTGCCAGTAGTTCAACCGGACAGTCCTTCCACACCTTC CASSSTGQSFHTF TRBV19 NA TRBJ1-2 NA
TGTGCCAGCAGCGACCCCAGGGCGACCGGGGAGCTGTTTTTT CASSDPRATGELFF TRBV9 NA TRBJ2-2 NA
TGTGCCAGCGAAGGGAGGGGGGCAAACGATACGCAGTATTTT CASEGRGANDTQYF TRBV3-1/TRBV3-2 NA TRBJ2-3 NA
TGTGCCAGCAGCCCGGGACTGCTGGCGGATACGCAGTATTTT CASSPGLLADTQYF TRBV5-6 NA TRBJ2-3 NA
TGTGCCAGCAGTTCAGGGGATTGGACTGAAGCTTTCTTT CASSSGDWTEAFF TRBV27 NA TRBJ1-1 NA
TGTGCCAGCAGCTTTAGTAGCGGGCTCGGAGGTGAGCAGTTCTTC CASSFSSGLGGEQFF TRBV11-2 once TRBJ2-1 TRBD2
TGTGCCAGCGGGACAGGGGAAGAGACCCAGTACTTC CASGTGEETQYF TRBV6-6 NA TRBJ2-5 TRBD1
TGTGCCAGCAGTTCCCTGGTGGGGCAGGGGAACACTGAAGCTTTCTTT CASSSLVGQGNTEAFF TRBV27 NA TRBJ1-1 NA
TGTGCCAGCAGCCTTGGGACAACCACTGAAGCTTTCTTT CASSLGTTTEAFF TRBV3-1/TRBV3-2 NA TRBJ1-1 NA
TGTGCCAGTAGTATAGGGCAGGGCAATCAGCCCCAGCATTTT CASSIGQGNQPQHF TRBV19 NA TRBJ1-5 NA
TGTGCCAGCAGCCCTGGGACTAGCGGAACTACAATGAAGCAGTTCTTC CASSPGTSGTTMKQFF TRBV4-2 NA TRBJ2-1 TRBD2
TGTGCCAGCAGCTTAGGAGGCGGGTACAATGAGCAGTTCTTC CASSLGGGYNEQFF TRBV11-2 NA TRBJ2-1 NA
TGTGCCAGCAGTGAACCAGGGGGTTGGTATGGCTACACCTTC CASSEPGGWYGYTF TRBV6-4 NA TRBJ1-2 TRBD1
TGTGCCAGCAGCCAAGATCAGGGGGACAGGGGCTATGAGCAGTTCTTC CASSQDQGDRGYEQFF TRBV3-1/TRBV3-2 NA TRBJ2-1 TRBD1
TGTGCCAGCAGCTTAGGGCAGATCACTGAAGCTTTCTTT CASSLGQITEAFF TRBV7-2 NA TRBJ1-1 NA
TGTGCCAGCAGTTTATCATCCGGGTTCTCTGAAGCTTTCTTT CASSLSSGFSEAFF TRBV27 NA TRBJ1-1 NA
TGTGCCAGCAGCTTAAAGTCACTAGCGGGACGAAATGAGCAGTTCTTC CASSLKSLAGRNEQFF TRBV7-2 once TRBJ2-1 TRBD2
TGTGCCAGCAGAGGACAGTCCTACGAGCAGTACTTC CASRGQSYEQYF TRBV12-3/TRBV12-4 once TRBJ2-7 NA
TGTGCCAGCAGGGGTAACACCCTAGGTGATGGCTACACCTTC CASRGNTLGDGYTF TRBV2 NA TRBJ1-2 NA
TGTGCAAGTCGCCTTGACAGGGATCGCTGGGGCTACACCTTC CASRLDRDRWGYTF TRBV12-2 NA TRBJ1-2 NA
TGTGCCAGCAGTTACTCCAGGGACAGGGGGGGTTCCTATGGCTACACCTTC CASSYSRDRGGSYGYTF TRBV6-2/TRBV6-3 NA TRBJ1-2 TRBD1
TGTGCCAGCTCACCACCGACAGGGCTGATCACTGAAGCTTTCTTT CASSPPTGLITEAFF TRBV18 NA TRBJ1-1 TRBD1
TGTGCCAGCAGTTGGACAGGGTCGGATTCACCCCTCCACTTT CASSWTGSDSPLHF TRBV25-1 NA TRBJ1-6 TRBD1
TGTGCCAGCAGCCAATCCCTAGCGGTTAACACCGGGGAGCTGTTTTTT CASSQSLAVNTGELFF TRBV3-1/TRBV3-2 NA TRBJ2-2 TRBD2
TGTGCCAGCAGCTTAGCCTCAGGGAGGTATGGCTACACCTTC CASSLASGRYGYTF TRBV7-9 NA TRBJ1-2 NA
TGTGCCAGCAGCTTAGGCCCAAACCTCGAGGACGAGCAGTACTTC CASSLGPNLEDEQYF TRBV7-7 NA TRBJ2-7 NA
TGTGCCCGGCGACCGCAGGGCCAGCTAGAGCAGTACTTC CARRPQGQLEQYF TRBV30 NA TRBJ2-7 NA
TGTGCCAGCAGTGAAATAGCGGGGGGGAGCACAGATACGCAGTATTTT CASSEIAGGSTDTQYF TRBV6-1 NA TRBJ2-3 TRBD2
TGCGCCAGCAGCTTGGCCCAGGGGGCAGTCTACGAGCAGTACTTC CASSLAQGAVYEQYF TRBV5-1 NA TRBJ2-7 TRBD1
TGTGCCACAGAGGGTGTCCGCAATCAGCCCCAGCATTTT CATEGVRNQPQHF TRBV19 many TRBJ1-5 NA
TGTGCCAGCAGCTCCGGGACAGGGGACAATCAGCCCCAGCATTTT CASSSGTGDNQPQHF TRBV4-2 NA TRBJ1-5 TRBD1
TGTGCCAGCAGCTTAGTGGGGACACTAGACAATGAGCAGTTCTTC CASSLVGTLDNEQFF TRBV7-2 NA TRBJ2-1 NA
TGTGCCAGCAGTGAAGCTCTTGCGGGAGTAAACCCCCTACGCTACTTC CASSEALAGVNPLRYF TRBV6-1 NA TRBJ2-7 TRBD2
TGTGCCAGCAGTCCCGGCGGCAATAATTCACCCCTCCACTTT CASSPGGNNSPLHF TRBV6-5 NA TRBJ1-6 NA
TGTGCCAGCAGCGCTGCGGCCGGGTTTGAGCAGTTCTTC CASSAAAGFEQFF TRBV5-6 once TRBJ2-1 NA
TGTGCCAGCAGCCAAGATATTTTCTATGGCTACACCTTC CASSQDIFYGYTF TRBV14 once TRBJ1-2 NA
TGTGCCTGGAGTGTTTGGCGGGAGGGGACCGGGGAGCTGTTTTTT CAWSVWREGTGELFF TRBV30 once TRBJ2-2 TRBD2
TGCGCCAGCACAACCGGGGACATCGCGGCACCCCTCCACTTT CASTTGDIAAPLHF TRBV5-1 NA TRBJ1-6 NA
TGTGCCAGCAGCTCTTATAGGGGGAACATCGATGAAAAACTGTTTTTT CASSSYRGNIDEKLFF TRBV7-2 NA TRBJ1-4 NA
TGTGCCAGCAGAACGGACGGACTGGGCTACACCTTC CASRTDGLGYTF TRBV12-3/TRBV12-4 few TRBJ1-2 NA
TGTGCCAGCAGCCCAGGGTTTAACCAGCCCCAGCATTTT CASSPGFNQPQHF TRBV14 NA TRBJ1-5 NA
TGTGCCAGCAGCCAAGACAGGGGGAACCAAGAGACCCAGTACTTC CASSQDRGNQETQYF TRBV4-2 NA TRBJ2-5 TRBD1
TGTGCCACCAGCAGAGATCAGCAGGGTGATCAGCCCCAGCATTTT CATSRDQQGDQPQHF TRBV15 NA TRBJ1-5 NA
TGCGCCAGCAGCGAAGGGACAGCCTACGAGCAGTACTTC CASSEGTAYEQYF TRBV5-1 NA TRBJ2-7 TRBD1